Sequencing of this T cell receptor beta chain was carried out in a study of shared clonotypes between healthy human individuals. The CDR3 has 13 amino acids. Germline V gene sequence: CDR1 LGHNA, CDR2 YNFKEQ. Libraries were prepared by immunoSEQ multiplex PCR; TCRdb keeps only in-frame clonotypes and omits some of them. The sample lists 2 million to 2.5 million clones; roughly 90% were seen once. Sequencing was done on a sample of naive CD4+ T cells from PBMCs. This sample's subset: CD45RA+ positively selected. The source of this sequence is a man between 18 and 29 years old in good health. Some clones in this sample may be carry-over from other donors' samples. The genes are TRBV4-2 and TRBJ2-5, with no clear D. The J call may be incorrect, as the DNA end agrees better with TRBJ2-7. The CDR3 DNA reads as TGTGCCAGCAGGGACCATGGTGTCCACGAGCAGTACTTC. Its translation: CASRDHGVHEQYF.